Following are 4 T cell receptor beta chains from one sample sequenced in a study of blood T cell repertoires in COVID-19. This table comes from immunoSEQ multiplex PCR, and its TCRdb copy is limited to in-frame clones, with some not included. The sample yields around 26,000 clones, around 85% seen once. Sequencing input: peripheral blood. The receptor set was obtained from a human donor with active COVID-19. The donor label of this sample is uncertain.

The chain joins TRBV4-2 to TRBJ1-2; weak D call: TRBD1 (6 bases). CDR3 length: 16 residues. V lost 0 bases to trimming and J lost 0 bases, with 11 bases between them. Germline lookup yields CDR1 LGHNA and CDR2 YNFKEQ. CDR3 residues: CASSQETGVTNYGYTF. Written as DNA, the CDR3 is TGTGCCAGCAGCCAAGAGACAGGAGTTACTAACTATGGCTACACCTTC.

The chain couples TRBV24-1 to TRBJ2-1; TRBD2 is a possible D gene (6 bases). From germline, CDR1 is KGHDR and CDR2 SFDVKD. The CDR3 covers 16 residues. The V gene lost 4 bases and the J gene lost 0 bases, with 12 bases spanning the gap. CDR3 in amino acids: CATSEPGRSSYNEQFF. The CDR3 nucleotides read TGTGCCACCAGTGAGCCAGGGAGGAGCTCCTACAATGAGCAGTTCTTC.

The chain recombines TRBV7-8 with TRBJ2-1; TRBD2 agrees at 7 bases. Unmatched junction bases numbered 12, after V lost 4 bases and J lost 3 bases. Germline values: CDR1 SGHVS, CDR2 FQNEAQ. This CDR3 region has 17 residues. The CDR3 DNA reads TGTGCCAGCAGCTGGAGTGTGGCGGGAGTTTTCTACAATGAGCAGTTCTTC. Its translation is CASSWSVAGVFYNEQFF. The variable domain in full, completed from reference TRBV7-8 and TRBJ2-1, reads GAGVSQSPRYKVAKRGQDVALRCDPISGHVSLFWYQQALGQGPEFLTYFQNEAQLDKSGLPSDRFFAERPEGSVSTLKIQRTQQEDSAVYLCASSWSVAGVFYNEQFFGPGTRLTVL.

This rearrangement joins TRBV5-4 to TRBJ2-1; possibly TRBD1 for D (6 bases). The germline V gene encodes CDR1 SGHNT and CDR2 YYREEE (reference sequence). Trimming took off 1 base at V and 5 bases at J, with 7 bases between the two ends. CDR3 length equals 13 residues. CDR3 sequence reads: CASSLSGDNEQFF. Here the CDR3 DNA reads TGTGCCAGCAGCTTGTCAGGGGACAATGAGCAGTTCTTC.